Described below is a single TCR beta chain sequence and its context. The antigen is not known. This record belongs to a study of regulatory T cells in long-lasting Graves disease. Points from the study as a whole: Preferential use of TRBV28, TRBJ1-2 and TRBJ2-5 was seen in persistent disease.

CDR3 size: 17 residues. V shed 1 base and J 2 bases; nucleotides not matched to a gene: 11. Germline CDR1 and CDR2: DFQATT and SNEGSKA (reference sequence). For TCR beta, libraries came from iRepertoire HTBI primers and Arm-PCR of CDR3 regions. MiXCR was run by TCRdb on the multiplex PCR reads, yielding one entry per CDR3 protein. The data hold roughly 360,000 distinct CDR3 sequences, with 10% to 15% observed a single time. The time point denotes: newly diagnosed GD, antithyroid drugs for less than 3 months. Preparation of the TCR library used RNA extracted from PBMCs. These same records also appear under a second study, on T cells in Graves' hyperthyroidism and ophthalmopathy. From that paper: A set of HTBI primers served as the primers for a first-round RT-PCR of the TCR CDR3.

The material sequenced was peripheral blood mononuclear cells (PBMCs), taken at new diagnosis, from a patient treated with antithyroid drugs. This chain uses TRBV20-1 with TRBJ2-5, with TRBD2 matching 9 bases. The sequence was obtained from a woman younger than 35 with Graves disease. The CDR3 sequence: CSARAASGANAQETQYF. CDR3 nucleotides: TGCAGTGCTAGAGCGGCTAGCGGGGCTAACGCGCAAGAGACCCAGTACTTC.